These 30 T cell receptor beta chains were all obtained from the same sample, sequenced in a study of siplizumab effects on memory and regulatory T cells. Assay: immunoSEQ multiplex PCR; the TCRdb copy retains only in-frame clones and omits some. The table has 100,000 to 120,000 clones, more than 85% seen once. Sequencing used CD4+ T cells sorted from blood. The source of these receptors is a human donor in good health.

This rearrangement joins TRBV11-2 to TRBJ2-3; the D gene is possibly TRBD2 (7 bases). V dropped 6 bases and J dropped 6 bases, with 19 bases sitting between them. This CDR3 is built from 15 residues. CDR1 SGHAT and CDR2 FQNNGV come from the germline V gene. The CDR3 region is CASRLQGGGLDTQYF. The CDR3 region has the DNA TGTGCCAGCAGACTCCAGGGAGGGGGGCTGGATACGCAGTATTTT.

The chain couples TRBV7-8 to TRBJ2-3, with 12 bases fitting TRBD2. Trimming cost V 2 bases and J 2 bases; bases outside gene matches: 2. Germline assignment: CDR1 SGHVS and CDR2 FQNEAQ. The CDR3 spans 16 residues. CDR3 in amino acids: CASSLRLAGATDTQYF. CDR3 nucleotide sequence: TGTGCCAGCAGCTTACGACTAGCGGGAGCCACAGATACGCAGTATTTT.

The chain is built from TRBV30 and TRBJ2-2; D remains ambiguous. Trimming left V 0 bases short and J 0 bases short, with 11 bases between. The CDR3 is made up of 16 amino acids. In germline, CDR1 is GTSNPN, CDR2 SVGIG (reference sequence). CDR3 nucleotides: TGTGCCTGGAGTGTACTACCTCTCTCGAACACCGGGGAGCTGTTTTTT. Amino acids: CAWSVLPLSNTGELFF.

Regarding this clone: The junction departs from germline at one end; a sequencing error may be responsible. The V and J genes are TRBV5-6 and TRBJ2-3; 13 bases agree with TRBD2. Germline CDR1 reads SGHDT; CDR2 reads YYEEEE. The CDR3 extends over 17 amino acids. CDR3 DNA sequence: TGTGCCAGCACCTTGCCCGGGACTAGCGGGGATCGAGATACGCAGTATTTT. It codes for CASTLPGTSGDRDTQYF.

The sample holds a few counts of this clone. The chain couples TRBV10-1 to TRBJ2-5; D may match TRBD1 or TRBD2 (6 bases each). CDR1 is WNHNN and CDR2 is SYGVQD in the germline V gene (reference sequence). The CDR3 length is 13 residues. Trimming took 0 bases from V and 9 from J, leaving 11 bases between them. The CDR3 DNA is TGCGCCAGCAGTGAGTCGACAGGAGGGGCCCAGTACTTC. Encoded protein: CASSESTGGAQYF.

The chain has TRBV30 and TRBJ1-6; D not certain. Trimming shortened V by 2 bases and J by 4 bases, and 0 bases separated the two germline ends. Germline assignment: CDR1 GTSNPN and CDR2 SVGIG (reference sequence). The CDR3 covers 11 residues. Written as DNA, the CDR3 is TGTGCCTGGAGTTATAATTCACCCCTCCACTTT. It codes for CAWSYNSPLHF. Full variable domain (remainder filled in from reference TRBV30 and TRBJ1-6): SQTIHQWPATLVQPVGSPLSLECTVEGTSNPNLYWYRQAAGRGLQLLFYSVGIGQISSEVPQNLSASRPQDRQFILSSKKLLLSDSGFYLCAWSYNSPLHFGNGTRLTVT.

The chain combines TRBV27 with TRBJ2-2; 7 nucleotides match TRBD2. Unmatched junction bases numbered 14, after V lost 4 bases and J lost 3 bases. The CDR3 is 18 residues long. Germline-derived CDR1 and CDR2 are MNHEY and SMNVEV (reference sequence). The CDR3: CASSSPRRGSFDTGELFF. In DNA form, the CDR3 reads TGTGCCAGCAGTTCCCCCCGGCGGGGGTCTTTCGACACCGGGGAGCTGTTTTTT.

CDR3 loop: CASSLAGSYEQYF. The CDR3 region has the DNA TGTGCCAGCAGCTTGGCAGGGAGTTACGAGCAGTACTTC. The rearrangement uses TRBV5-6 and TRBJ2-7; D is perhaps TRBD1 or TRBD2 (5 bases each). From germline, CDR1 is SGHDT and CDR2 YYEEEE. Trimming removed 0 bases from V and 4 bases from J, with 8 bases in between. The CDR3 consists of 13 residues.

The chain joins TRBV6-5 to TRBJ2-7; D gene uncertain. The CDR3 has 14 amino acids. V lost 4 bases, J lost 6 bases, and 16 bases lay in between. In germline, CDR1 is MNHEY, CDR2 SVGAGI. DNA for the CDR3: TGTGCCAGCAGTTCCTCGCCCCCATGGGTCGAGCAGTACTTC. It is translated as CASSSSPPWVEQYF.

The V and J genes are TRBV9 and TRBJ2-5; 10 nucleotides agree with TRBD2. The V gene end was trimmed by 4 bases and the J gene end by 1 base; junction bases not matched to a gene: 4. The germline gives CDR1 SGDLS, CDR2 YYNGEE. This CDR3 region has 15 residues. The CDR3 protein is CASSRAGGPQETQYF. For the CDR3, the DNA is TGTGCCAGCAGCAGAGCGGGGGGGCCCCAAGAGACCCAGTACTTC.

The V and J genes are TRBV6-6 and TRBJ1-1; D is ambiguous. CDR1 and CDR2 from the germline V gene are MNHNY and SVGAGI (reference sequence). The V gene lost 0 bases and the J gene lost 6 bases, with 11 bases spanning the gap. CDR3 length equals 14 residues. CDR3 loop: CASSYSDTPAEAFF. The CDR3 DNA reads as TGTGCCAGCAGTTACTCTGACACCCCGGCTGAAGCTTTCTTT.

This clone was observed a single time. This rearrangement joins TRBV2 to TRBJ1-1; 8 bases are shared with TRBD1. The length of the CDR3 is 13 residues. J gave up 4 bases and V 5 bases, and 3 bases lay outside the gene matches. Germline assignment: CDR1 SNHLY and CDR2 FYNNEI. The DNA for the CDR3 is TGTGCCAGCAGTAACGACAGGGGCACTGAAGCTTTCTTT. It translates to CASSNDRGTEAFF.

This chain connects TRBV5-1 to TRBJ2-2, with 7 bases identical to TRBD2. Trimming at V came to 0 bases and at J to 0 bases, leaving 2 bases not matched to a gene. This CDR3 is 16 amino acids long. In germline, CDR1 is SGHRS, CDR2 YFSETQ. The CDR3 sequence: CASSLERGANTGELFF. In nucleotides, the CDR3 is TGCGCCAGCAGCTTGGAACGGGGGGCGAACACCGGGGAGCTGTTTTTT. The whole variable domain, filled in from reference TRBV5-1 and TRBJ2-2, reads KAGVTQTPRYLIKTRGQQVTLSCSPISGHRSVSWYQQTPGQGLQFLFEYFSETQRNKGNFPGRFSGRQFSNSRSEMNVSTLELGDSALYLCASSLERGANTGELFFGEGSRLTVL.

The J gene is TRBJ2-2, the V gene TRBV6-1; D unresolved. Germline loops: CDR1 MNHNS, CDR2 SASEGT. V shed 2 bases and J shed 4 bases, with 11 bases lying between them. The CDR3 loop spans 15 amino acids. In DNA form, the CDR3 reads TGTGCCAGCAGTGAATTAGCCAGGAGCACCGGGGAGCTGTTTTTT. This encodes CASSELARSTGELFF.

The V call is TRBV9, the J call TRBJ2-1; TRBD2 matches at 10 bases. CDR1 SGDLS and CDR2 YYNGEE come from the germline V gene. Trimming cost V 0 bases and J 8 bases; bases outside gene matches: 5. The CDR3 totals 15 residues. The DNA for the CDR3 is TGTGCCAGCAGCGTAGAAAGCGGGGGGGCCTATGAGCAGTTCTTC. Translation: CASSVESGGAYEQFF.

The chain links TRBV7-2 to TRBJ2-1; TRBD2 aligns across 11 bases. Trimming took 4 bases from V and 8 from J; bases not matched to a gene: 7. Germline V gene lookup returns CDR1 SGHTA and CDR2 FQGNSA. The CDR3 length is 15 residues. The CDR3 is CASSSKTSGMDEQFF. The CDR3 nucleotides are TGTGCCAGCAGCTCCAAGACTAGCGGGATGGATGAGCAGTTCTTC. The full variable domain, completed using reference TRBV7-2 and TRBJ2-1, is GAGVSQSPSNKVTEKGKDVELRCDPISGHTALYWYRQSLGQGLEFLIYFQGNSAPDKSGLPSDRFSAERTGGSVSTLTIQRTQQEDSAVYLCASSSKTSGMDEQFFGPGTRLTVL.

The V and J genes are TRBV7-2 and TRBJ2-5, with D perhaps TRBD2 (5 bases). Germline loops: CDR1 SGHTA, CDR2 FQGNSA. Trimming removed 5 bases at V and 2 bases at J, with 18 bases between. The length of the CDR3 is 16 residues. For the CDR3, the DNA is TGTGCCAGCAGCCCCCGAGGACGGAGGAATCAAGAGACCCAGTACTTC. Protein: CASSPRGRRNQETQYF.

The chain links TRBV7-2 to TRBJ2-3, with 14 bases identical to TRBD2. Germline assignment: CDR1 SGHTA and CDR2 FQGNSA. The CDR3 sequence is 16 residues long. V shed 4 bases and J 5 bases; nucleotides not matched to a gene: 5. The CDR3 nucleotides read TGTGCCAGCAGCTCTGGGACTAGCGGGAGTAAAGATACGCAGTATTTT. Its protein product is CASSSGTSGSKDTQYF.

The rearrangement links TRBV30 to TRBJ1-3; no reliable D call. This CDR3 is 11 amino acids long. Trimming took 5 bases from V and 2 from J, leaving 4 bases between them. The V gene's germline CDR1 is GTSNPN and CDR2 SVGIG (reference sequence). CDR3: CAWGPGNTIYF. The CDR3 DNA sequence: TGTGCCTGGGGGCCTGGAAACACCATATATTTT.

The J gene is TRBJ2-5, the V gene TRBV19; 13 bases align to TRBD2. The CDR3 contains 17 residues. The germline V gene has CDR1 LNHDA and CDR2 SQIVND (reference sequence). Trimming cost V 7 bases and J 4 bases; bases outside gene matches: 12. Here the CDR3 reads CASKGLAGRPGRETQYF. In nucleotides, the CDR3 is TGTGCCAGTAAGGGACTAGCGGGAAGACCGGGTAGAGAGACCCAGTACTTC.

This clone was detected only once. The chain is built from TRBV19 and TRBJ2-1; D is possibly TRBD1 (7 bases). V was pared by 6 bases and J by 5 bases, with 17 bases between. Germline-derived CDR1 and CDR2 are LNHDA and SQIVND (reference sequence). The CDR3 is 15 residues long. The CDR3 DNA reads TGTGCCAGTAGAGTTGCGGGACAGCGAAACAATGAGCAGTTCTTC. As protein: CASRVAGQRNNEQFF. Complete variable domain (other parts from reference TRBV19 and TRBJ2-1): DGGITQSPKYLFRKEGQNVTLSCEQNLNHDAMYWYRQDPGQGLRLIYYSQIVNDFQKGDIAEGYSVSREKKESFPLTVTSAQKNPTAFYLCASRVAGQRNNEQFFGPGTRLTVL.

The chain has TRBV30 and TRBJ2-2; TRBD2 might be the D (5 bases). Trimming removed 4 bases at V and 3 bases at J, with 12 bases between. The CDR3 spans 14 residues. Germline V gene data show CDR1 as GTSNPN and CDR2 as SVGIG (reference sequence). The CDR3 reads CAWKPGSHTGELFF. The DNA of the CDR3 is TGTGCCTGGAAGCCGGGGTCCCACACCGGGGAGCTGTTTTTT.

Concerning this clone: One end of the junction fails to match germline, which may point to a read error. The gene calls are TRBV7-7 and TRBJ2-1; no firm D call. Germline V gene lookup returns CDR1 SSHAT and CDR2 FNYEAQ (reference sequence). The CDR3 loop spans 13 amino acids. The CDR3 DNA sequence: TGTGCTAGCAGCTTAGGATCGAGCTATGAGCAGTTCTTC. As protein: CASSLGSSYEQFF.

This sequence joins TRBV9 and TRBJ2-2; 13 bases align to TRBD2. The CDR3 is 18 amino acids. Trimming took 0 bases from V and 0 from J; bases not matched to a gene: 2. Germline V CDR1 and CDR2: SGDLS, YYNGEE. The CDR3 nucleotides read TGTGCCAGCAGCGTAGGACTAGCGGGGGGTACGAACACCGGGGAGCTGTTTTTT. Its translation: CASSVGLAGGTNTGELFF.

The chain couples TRBV14 to TRBJ1-1; tentative D call: TRBD1 (5 bases). From germline, CDR1 is SGHDN and CDR2 FVKESK. V was cut by 0 bases and J by 6 bases, with 11 bases left in between. The CDR3 spans 14 residues. The CDR3 DNA reads as TGTGCCAGCAGCCAAGATTCGCGGGGGGCTGAAGCTTTCTTT. Protein product: CASSQDSRGAEAFF. The full variable domain, rest sourced from reference TRBV14 and TRBJ1-1, is EAGVTQFPSHSVIEKGQTVTLRCDPISGHDNLYWYRRVMGKEIKFLLHFVKESKQDESGMPNNRFLAERTGGTYSTLKVQPAELEDSGVYFCASSQDSRGAEAFFGQGTRLTVV.

The chain carries TRBV5-1 and TRBJ2-2; TRBD2 matches at 12 bases. CDR1 SGHRS and CDR2 YFSETQ come from the germline V gene. V was clipped by 4 bases and J by 5 bases; unmatched bases: 3. The CDR3 has 15 amino acids. The CDR3 nucleotides read TGCGCCAGCAGCCAAACTAGCGGGGGGACCGGGGAGCTGTTTTTT. Its translation is CASSQTSGGTGELFF.

This sequence joins TRBV4-2 and TRBJ1-1, with a weak D call TRBD1 (5 bases). The CDR3 contains 13 residues. Germline V CDR1 and CDR2: LGHNA, YNFKEQ. V was trimmed by 0 bases and J by 11 bases, leaving 13 bases between them. CDR3 loop: CASSQDGDSRAFF. In nucleotides, the CDR3 is TGTGCCAGCAGCCAAGACGGAGACAGCCGGGCTTTCTTT.

With respect to this clone: At one boundary the junction diverges from the germline segment, which might be a read error. The chain carries TRBV7-7 and TRBJ2-5; tentative D call: TRBD2 (6 bases). Looked up from germline, CDR1 is SSHAT and CDR2 is FNYEAQ (reference sequence). CDR3 length equals 15 residues. In DNA form, the CDR3 reads TGTGCTAGCACACCGGTGGGGGGAGGACAAGAGACCCAGTACTTC. Protein product: CASTPVGGGQETQYF. The whole variable domain, remainder taken from reference TRBV7-7 and TRBJ2-5, is GAGVSQSPRYKVTKRGQDVTLRCDPISSHATLYWYQQALGQGPEFLTYFNYEAQPDKSGLPSDRFSAERPEGSISTLTIQRTEQRDSAMYRCASTPVGGGQETQYFGPGTRLLVL.

The rearrangement joins TRBV19 to TRBJ2-5; TRBD2 agrees at 7 bases. Germline assignment: CDR1 LNHDA and CDR2 SQIVND (reference sequence). CDR3 length: 14 residues. After removal of 6 bases from V and 5 bases from J, the junction contained 9 bases not matched to a gene. The CDR3 DNA reads as TGTGCCAGTAGCGAGCGGGGCCACGGGGAGACCCAGTACTTC. It translates to CASSERGHGETQYF. The whole variable domain, remainder taken from reference TRBV19 and TRBJ2-5, is DGGITQSPKYLFRKEGQNVTLSCEQNLNHDAMYWYRQDPGQGLRLIYYSQIVNDFQKGDIAEGYSVSREKKESFPLTVTSAQKNPTAFYLCASSERGHGETQYFGPGTRLLVL.

The V gene is TRBV7-6, the J gene TRBJ2-2; D call uncertain. CDR1 is SGHVS and CDR2 is FNYEAQ in the germline V gene. The CDR3 is 15 amino acids. Trimming removed 2 bases at V and 4 bases at J, with 11 bases between. CDR3 in amino acids: CASSLRSTPTGELFF. The CDR3 nucleotides read TGTGCCAGCAGCTTAAGGTCGACTCCCACCGGGGAGCTGTTTTTT.